Described below is a single T cell receptor beta chain sequence and its context. Its cognate antigen is unknown. The data derive from a study of T cells in localized non-small cell lung cancer. Study findings and constraints: Adjacent lung exhibited a median of approximately 59 among the 100 most abundant tumor clones.

The CDR3 loop spans 15 amino acids. CDR1 and CDR2 from the germline V gene are SGHRS and YFSETQ. V lost 2 bases and J lost 4; bases outside the gene matches: 7. TCRdb's copy holds only in-frame clones and misses some; the assay was immunoSEQ multiplex PCR. In the table there are around 100,000 clones, over 80% of which are singletons. The rearrangement uses TRBV5-1 and TRBJ2-5; 8 bases are shared with TRBD2. Specimen: peripheral blood, collected before any cancer treatment. This TCR was sampled from a man between 40 and 69 years old with stage I squamous cell lung carcinoma. CDR3 sequence (DNA): TGCGCCAGCAGCTTCTGGAGCGGGGGAGGAGAGACCCAGTACTTC. Protein sequence: CASSFWSGGGETQYF.